These T cell receptor beta chains were read from a single sample in a study of radiotherapy plus CTLA-4 blockade in lung cancer. Assay: immunoSEQ multiplex PCR; the TCRdb copy retains only in-frame clones and omits some. The sample consists of 70,000 to 95,000 clones, 70% to 90% of them appearing once. The sequencing used peripheral blood, collected from a patient treated with radiotherapy plus ipilimumab. The receptors originated from a human donor with non-small cell lung cancer that progressed on radiotherapy plus ipilimumab. The CDR3 runs from the conserved cysteine through the conserved F or W. A D gene is named only where the DNA matches it firmly. Clone size is shown for a subset of rows, as once, few, many or a class of expanded clone.

d_call j_call clone_size v_call cdr3_aa cdr3_nt
TRBD2 TRBJ2-3 - TRBV4-1 CASSQGTAGESTDTQYF TGCGCCAGCAGCCAAGGGACGGCGGGAGAAAGCACAGATACGCAGTATTTT
TRBD1 TRBJ1-1 - TRBV4-3 CASSQGSPGQEEAFF TGCGCCAGCAGCCAAGGGTCCCCCGGACAGGAAGAAGCTTTCTTT
- TRBJ2-3 - TRBV5-1 CASRGQDTDTQYF TGCGCCAGCAGGGGGCAGGACACAGATACGCAGTATTTT
- TRBJ2-2 - TRBV9 CASSEQPVSTGELFF TGTGCCAGCAGCGAACAACCAGTTTCCACCGGGGAGCTGTTTTTT
- TRBJ1-1 - TRBV9 CASSVGSANTEAFF TGTGCCAGCAGCGTAGGCAGCGCGAACACTGAAGCTTTCTTT
- TRBJ1-2 - TRBV25-1 CASSELRDYTF TGTGCCAGCAGTGAACTTAGGGACTACACCTTC
TRBD2 TRBJ2-3 - TRBV11-3 CASSFTSGTSTDTQYF TGTGCCAGCAGCTTTACTAGCGGGACTAGCACAGATACGCAGTATTTT
- TRBJ1-2 - TRBV27 CASSTGPSYGYTF TGTGCCAGCAGTACCGGGCCCTCCTATGGCTACACCTTC
TRBD1 TRBJ1-2 - TRBV13 CASSIPGQGHYGYTF TGTGCCAGCAGCATTCCGGGACAGGGTCACTATGGCTACACCTTC
TRBD1 TRBJ1-3 - TRBV18 CASSLNRGASGNTIYF TGTGCCAGCTCACTCAACAGGGGGGCCTCTGGAAACACCATATATTTT
TRBD2 TRBJ2-5 - TRBV2 CASREAGAGETQYF TGTGCCAGCAGGGAAGCGGGAGCGGGGGAGACCCAGTACTTC
TRBD1 TRBJ1-2 - TRBV28 CASSPGGLYGYTF TGTGCCAGCAGTCCAGGGGGGCTTTATGGCTACACCTTC
- TRBJ2-4 - TRBV30 CAWSVGGIDIQYF TGTGCCTGGAGTGTAGGGGGTATAGACATTCAGTACTTC
- TRBJ1-1 once TRBV5-1 CASSLQGVGTEAFF TGCGCCAGCAGCTTGCAGGGTGTCGGCACTGAAGCTTTCTTT
TRBD1 TRBJ1-3 once TRBV6-5 CASIDRGRPGNTIYF TGTGCCAGCATCGACAGGGGCCGTCCTGGAAACACCATATATTTT
TRBD2 TRBJ2-3 - TRBV7-2 CASSLPGLAGVVSDTQYF TGTGCCAGCAGCCTCCCGGGACTAGCGGGAGTGGTCTCAGATACGCAGTATTTT